The T cell receptor beta chain described here comes from a study of OX40 agonist ivuxolimab in advanced cancers. Assay used: immunoSEQ multiplex PCR; TCRdb lists only in-frame clones, some missing. This table has 60,000 to 75,000 clones, 85% to 90% appearing once. The V and J ends lost 1 base and 1 base, in that order; junction bases with no gene match: 4. This CDR3 comprises 15 residues. Germline loops: CDR1 GTSNPN, CDR2 SVGIG (reference sequence). Excluded were patients having autoimmune disease history or systemic immunosuppression. This receptor was identified in an adult with an advanced solid tumor such as melanoma, head and neck, liver or kidney cancer. The sequencing here drew on CD4+ or CD8+ T cells sorted from blood, taken in a trial of the OX40 agonist ivuxolimab. J is TRBJ1-5 and V is TRBV30, with 7 bases aligning to TRBD1. This chain's CDR3 is CAWSEGRGSNQPQHF. The CDR3 DNA follows: TGTGCCTGGAGTGAGGGCAGGGGGAGCAATCAGCCCCAGCATTTT.